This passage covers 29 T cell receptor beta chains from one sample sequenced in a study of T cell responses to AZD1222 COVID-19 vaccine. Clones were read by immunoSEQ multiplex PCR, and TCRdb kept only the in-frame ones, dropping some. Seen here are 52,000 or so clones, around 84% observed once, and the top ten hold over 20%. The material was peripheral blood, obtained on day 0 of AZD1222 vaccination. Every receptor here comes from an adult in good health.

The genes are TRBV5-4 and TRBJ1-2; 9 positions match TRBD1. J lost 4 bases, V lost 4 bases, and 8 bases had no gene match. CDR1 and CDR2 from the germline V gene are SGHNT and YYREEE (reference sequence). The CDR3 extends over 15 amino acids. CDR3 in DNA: TGTGCCAGCAGCCGGGACAGGGCGGTGGTCTATGGCTACACCTTC. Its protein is CASSRDRAVVYGYTF. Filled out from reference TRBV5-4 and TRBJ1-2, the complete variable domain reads ETGVTQSPTHLIKTRGQQVTLRCSSQSGHNTVSWYQQALGQGPQFIFQYYREEENGRGNFPPRFSGLQFPNYSSELNVNALELDDSALYLCASSRDRAVVYGYTFGSGTRLTVV.

CDR3 amino acids: CASRNRALDTEAFF. CDR3 bases: TGCGCCAGCAGGAACAGGGCATTGGACACTGAAGCTTTCTTT. The chain has TRBV4-1 and TRBJ1-1; possible D gene TRBD1, 6 bases. In germline, CDR1 is MGHRA, CDR2 YSYEKL. There are 14 residues in the CDR3. Trimming took 6 bases from V and 3 from J, leaving 14 bases between them.

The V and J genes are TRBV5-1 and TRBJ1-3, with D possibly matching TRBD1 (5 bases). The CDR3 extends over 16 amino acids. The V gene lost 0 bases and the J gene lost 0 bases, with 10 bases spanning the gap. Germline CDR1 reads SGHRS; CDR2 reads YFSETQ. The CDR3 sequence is CASSLGQLSSGNTIYF. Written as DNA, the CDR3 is TGCGCCAGCAGCTTGGGACAGCTAAGCTCTGGAAACACCATATATTTT.

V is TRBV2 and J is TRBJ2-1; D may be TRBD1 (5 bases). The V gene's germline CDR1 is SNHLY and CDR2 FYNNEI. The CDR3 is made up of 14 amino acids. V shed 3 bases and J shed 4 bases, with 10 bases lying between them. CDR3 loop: CASSDRTSYNEQFF. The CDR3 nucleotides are TGTGCCAGCAGTGACAGGACATCATACAATGAGCAGTTCTTC.

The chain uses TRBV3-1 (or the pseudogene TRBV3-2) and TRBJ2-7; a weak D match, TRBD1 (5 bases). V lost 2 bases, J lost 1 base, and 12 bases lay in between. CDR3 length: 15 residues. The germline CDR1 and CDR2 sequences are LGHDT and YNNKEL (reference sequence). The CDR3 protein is CASSQNPDRSYEQYF. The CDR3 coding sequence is TGTGCCAGCAGCCAAAACCCCGACAGATCCTACGAGCAGTACTTC.

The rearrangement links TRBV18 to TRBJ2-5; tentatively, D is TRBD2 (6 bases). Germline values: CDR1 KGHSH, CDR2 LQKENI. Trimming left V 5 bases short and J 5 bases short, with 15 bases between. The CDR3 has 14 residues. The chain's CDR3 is CASSGTGVGETQYF. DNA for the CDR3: TGTGCCAGCTCAGGAACGGGAGTGGGGGAGACCCAGTACTTC.

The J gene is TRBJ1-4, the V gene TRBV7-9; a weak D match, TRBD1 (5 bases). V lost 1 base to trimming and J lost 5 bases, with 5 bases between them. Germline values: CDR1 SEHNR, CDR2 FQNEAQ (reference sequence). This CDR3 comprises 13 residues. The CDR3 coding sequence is TGTGCCAGCAGCTTAGAGGGGAATGAAAAACTGTTTTTT. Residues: CASSLEGNEKLFF.

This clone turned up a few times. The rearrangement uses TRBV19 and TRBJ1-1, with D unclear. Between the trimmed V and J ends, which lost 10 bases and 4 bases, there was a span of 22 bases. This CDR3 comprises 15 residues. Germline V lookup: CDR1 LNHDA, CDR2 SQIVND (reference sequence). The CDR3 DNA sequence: TGTGCCACCCTCGGTACCCCGGAGGACGGCACTGAAGCTTTCTTT. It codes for CATLGTPEDGTEAFF.

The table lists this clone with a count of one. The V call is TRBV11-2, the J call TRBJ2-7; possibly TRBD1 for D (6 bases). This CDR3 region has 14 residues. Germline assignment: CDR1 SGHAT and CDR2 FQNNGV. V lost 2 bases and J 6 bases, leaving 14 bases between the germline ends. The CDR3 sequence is CASSLRSRGGEQYF. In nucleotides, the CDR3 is TGTGCCAGCAGCTTACGGTCCAGGGGCGGCGAGCAGTACTTC.

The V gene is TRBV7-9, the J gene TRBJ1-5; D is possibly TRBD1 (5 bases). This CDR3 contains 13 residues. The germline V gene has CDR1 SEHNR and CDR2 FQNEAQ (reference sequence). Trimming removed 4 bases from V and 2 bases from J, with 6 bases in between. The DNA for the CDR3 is TGTGCCAGCAGCTCGACAGGCAATCAGCCCCAGCATTTT. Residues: CASSSTGNQPQHF.

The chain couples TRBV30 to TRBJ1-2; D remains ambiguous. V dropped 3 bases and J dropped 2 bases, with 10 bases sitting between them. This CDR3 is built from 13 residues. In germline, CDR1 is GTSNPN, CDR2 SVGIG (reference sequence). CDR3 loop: CAWRNRRNYGYTF. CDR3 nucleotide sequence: TGTGCCTGGAGAAATCGCCGAAACTATGGCTACACCTTC.

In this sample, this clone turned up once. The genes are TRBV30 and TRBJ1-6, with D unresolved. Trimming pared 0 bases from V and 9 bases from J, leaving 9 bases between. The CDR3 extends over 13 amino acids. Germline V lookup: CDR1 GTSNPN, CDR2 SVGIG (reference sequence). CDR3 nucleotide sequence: TGTGCCTGGAGTGTGAGGGCGCCTTCACCCCTCCACTTT. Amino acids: CAWSVRAPSPLHF.

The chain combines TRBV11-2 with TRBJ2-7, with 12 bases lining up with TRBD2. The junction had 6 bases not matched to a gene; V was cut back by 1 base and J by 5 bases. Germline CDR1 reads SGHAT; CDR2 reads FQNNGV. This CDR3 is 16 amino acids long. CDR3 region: CASSLVGTSGRNEQYF. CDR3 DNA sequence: TGTGCCAGCAGCTTAGTTGGCACTAGCGGGAGGAACGAGCAGTACTTC. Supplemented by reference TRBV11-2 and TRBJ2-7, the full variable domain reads EAGVAQSPRYKIIEKRQSVAFWCNPISGHATLYWYQQILGQGPKLLIQFQNNGVVDDSQLPKDRFSAERLKGVDSTLKIQPAKLEDSAVYLCASSLVGTSGRNEQYFGPGTRLTVT.

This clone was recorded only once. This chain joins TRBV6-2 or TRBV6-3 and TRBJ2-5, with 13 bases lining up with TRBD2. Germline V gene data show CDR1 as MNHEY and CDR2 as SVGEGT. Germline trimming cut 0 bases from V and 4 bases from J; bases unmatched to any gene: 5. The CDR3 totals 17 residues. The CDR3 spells CASSYSRRLAGGETQYF. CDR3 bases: TGTGCCAGCAGTTACTCGAGAAGACTAGCGGGAGGAGAGACCCAGTACTTC.

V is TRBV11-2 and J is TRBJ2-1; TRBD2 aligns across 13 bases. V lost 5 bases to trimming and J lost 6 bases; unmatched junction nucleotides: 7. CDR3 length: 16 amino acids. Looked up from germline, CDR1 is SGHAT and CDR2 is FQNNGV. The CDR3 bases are TGTGCCAGCAGCCCTCCGGGACTAGCGGGGCTCAATGAGCAGTTCTTC. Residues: CASSPPGLAGLNEQFF.

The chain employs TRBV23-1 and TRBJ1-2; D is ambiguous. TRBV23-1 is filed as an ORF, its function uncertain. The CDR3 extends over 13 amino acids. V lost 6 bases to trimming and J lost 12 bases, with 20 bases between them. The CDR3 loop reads CASSHMDPGLNTF. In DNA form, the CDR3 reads TGCGCCAGCAGCCACATGGACCCCGGACTAAACACCTTC.

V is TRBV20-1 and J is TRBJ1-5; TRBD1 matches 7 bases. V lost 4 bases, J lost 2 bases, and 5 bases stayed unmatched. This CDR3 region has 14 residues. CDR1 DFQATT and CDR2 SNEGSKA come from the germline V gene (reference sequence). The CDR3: CSAIDRVGNQPQHF. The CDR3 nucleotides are TGCAGTGCTATTGACAGGGTGGGCAATCAGCCCCAGCATTTT.

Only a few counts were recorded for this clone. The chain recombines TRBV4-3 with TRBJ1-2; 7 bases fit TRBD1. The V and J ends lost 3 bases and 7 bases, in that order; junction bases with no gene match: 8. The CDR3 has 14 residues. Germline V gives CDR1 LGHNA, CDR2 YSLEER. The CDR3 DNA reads TGCGCCAGCAGCCAGTCCAACAGGGGTGGTGGCTACACCTTC. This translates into CASSQSNRGGGYTF.

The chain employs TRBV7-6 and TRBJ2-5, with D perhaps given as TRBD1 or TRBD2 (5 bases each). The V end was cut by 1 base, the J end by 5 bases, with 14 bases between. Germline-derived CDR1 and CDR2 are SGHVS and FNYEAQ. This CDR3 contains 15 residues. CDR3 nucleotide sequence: TGTGCCAGCAGCTTAGACTCTGGGGGAACGGAGACCCAGTACTTC. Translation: CASSLDSGGTETQYF.

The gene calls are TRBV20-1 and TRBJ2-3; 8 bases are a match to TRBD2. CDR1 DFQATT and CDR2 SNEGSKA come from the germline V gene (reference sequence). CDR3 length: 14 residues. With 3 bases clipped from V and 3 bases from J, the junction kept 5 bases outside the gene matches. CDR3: CSASGGGFTDTQYF. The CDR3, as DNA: TGCAGTGCTAGTGGCGGGGGGTTTACAGATACGCAGTATTTT.

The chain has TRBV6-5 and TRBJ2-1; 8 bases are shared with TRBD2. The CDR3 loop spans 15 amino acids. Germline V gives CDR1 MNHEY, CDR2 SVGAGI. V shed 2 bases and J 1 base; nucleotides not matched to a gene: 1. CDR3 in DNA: TGTGCCAGCAGTTACAAGCGGGAGTCCTACAATGAGCAGTTCTTC. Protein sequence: CASSYKRESYNEQFF.

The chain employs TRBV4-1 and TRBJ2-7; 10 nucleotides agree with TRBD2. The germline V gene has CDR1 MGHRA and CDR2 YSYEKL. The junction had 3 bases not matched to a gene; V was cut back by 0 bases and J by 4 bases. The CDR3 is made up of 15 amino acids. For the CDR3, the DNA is TGCGCCAGCAGCCAAGAACTAGCGGGACAATACGAGCAGTACTTC. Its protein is CASSQELAGQYEQYF.

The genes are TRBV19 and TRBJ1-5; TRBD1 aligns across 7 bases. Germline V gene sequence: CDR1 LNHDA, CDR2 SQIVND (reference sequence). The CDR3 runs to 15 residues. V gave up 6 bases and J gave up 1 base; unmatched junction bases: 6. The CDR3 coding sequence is TGTGCCAGTAGCCTCAGGGGGGCGAGCAATCAGCCCCAGCATTTT. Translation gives CASSLRGASNQPQHF.

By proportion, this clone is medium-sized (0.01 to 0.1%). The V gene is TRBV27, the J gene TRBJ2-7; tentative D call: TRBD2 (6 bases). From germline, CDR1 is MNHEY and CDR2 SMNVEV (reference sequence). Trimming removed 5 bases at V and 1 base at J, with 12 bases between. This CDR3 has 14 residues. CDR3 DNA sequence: TGTGCCAGCAGTCGGAGGGGACTTTCCTACGAGCAGTACTTC. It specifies CASSRRGLSYEQYF.

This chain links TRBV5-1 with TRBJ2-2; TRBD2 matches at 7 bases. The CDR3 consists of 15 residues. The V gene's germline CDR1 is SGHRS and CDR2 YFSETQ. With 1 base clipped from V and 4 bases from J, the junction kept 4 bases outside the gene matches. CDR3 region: CASSLRTSGTGELFF. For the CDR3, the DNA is TGCGCCAGCAGCTTGAGGACTAGTGGCACCGGGGAGCTGTTTTTT. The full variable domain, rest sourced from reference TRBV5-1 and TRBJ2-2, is KAGVTQTPRYLIKTRGQQVTLSCSPISGHRSVSWYQQTPGQGLQFLFEYFSETQRNKGNFPGRFSGRQFSNSRSEMNVSTLELGDSALYLCASSLRTSGTGELFFGEGSRLTVL.

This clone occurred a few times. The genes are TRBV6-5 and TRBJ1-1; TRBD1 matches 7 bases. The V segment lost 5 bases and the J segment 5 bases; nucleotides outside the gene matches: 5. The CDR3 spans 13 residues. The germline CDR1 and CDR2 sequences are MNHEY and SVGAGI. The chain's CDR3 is CASSQRQGTEAFF. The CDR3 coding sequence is TGTGCCAGCAGTCAACGACAGGGAACTGAAGCTTTCTTT.

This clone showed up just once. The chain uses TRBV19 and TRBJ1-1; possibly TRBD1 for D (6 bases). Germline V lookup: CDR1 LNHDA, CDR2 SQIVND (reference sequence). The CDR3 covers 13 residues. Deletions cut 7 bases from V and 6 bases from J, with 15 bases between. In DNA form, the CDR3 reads TGTGCCAGTACCTCAGAGGGGGGCTCTGAAGCTTTCTTT. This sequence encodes CASTSEGGSEAFF.

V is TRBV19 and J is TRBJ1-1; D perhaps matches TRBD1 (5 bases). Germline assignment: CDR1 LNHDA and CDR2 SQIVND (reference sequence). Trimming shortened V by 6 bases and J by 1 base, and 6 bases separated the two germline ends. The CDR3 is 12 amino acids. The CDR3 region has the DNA TGTGCCAGTAGCAGGGCGAACACTGAAGCTTTCTTT. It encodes CASSRANTEAFF.

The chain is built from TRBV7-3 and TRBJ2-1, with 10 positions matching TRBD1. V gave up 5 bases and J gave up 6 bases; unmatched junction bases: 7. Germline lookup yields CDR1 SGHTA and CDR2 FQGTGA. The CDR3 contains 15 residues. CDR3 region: CASSRTGTGVNEQFF. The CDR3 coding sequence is TGTGCCAGCAGCAGAACCGGGACAGGGGTCAATGAGCAGTTCTTC.